The TCR beta chain described here comes from a study of blood T cell repertoires in COVID-19. Study background: The origin of the acute and convalescent COVID-19 samples was the United States, Italy and Spain. PBMCs, B-cell-depleted T cells, or T cells provided the cDNA or gDNA that made up the material.

Deletions cut 2 bases from V and 8 bases from J, with 9 bases between. CDR3 size: 12 residues. In the source study's methods: Amplified reference gene primers provided the basis for estimating nucleated cell counts. Clones were sequenced by immunoSEQ multiplex PCR, and TCRdb holds only the in-frame ones, with some missing. From that table come the V and J calls and clone size; the DNA was used to work out D and trimming. The sample carries fewer than 500,000 clones, roughly 86% recorded once. The TCR was taken from a human donor with acute or convalescent COVID-19. The donor label of this sample is uncertain. The specimen sequenced was peripheral blood. This chain links TRBV12-3 or TRBV12-4 with TRBJ1-1; D possibly corresponds to TRBD1 (5 bases). The CDR3 bases are TGTGCCAGCAGTTTATCAGGGCGAGAAGCTTTCTTT. Its protein is CASSLSGREAFF.